Reported below is one T cell receptor beta chain. This specimen comes from a study of graft-versus-host responses after intestinal transplantation. To release intraepithelial and lamina propria lymphocytes, the graft tissue was processed. V trimming: 4 bases; J trimming: 10 bases; junction bases outside the gene matches: 8. Per the germline V gene, CDR1 is SNHLY and CDR2 is FYNNEI. The CDR3 loop spans 14 amino acids. Libraries were prepared by immunoSEQ multiplex PCR; TCRdb keeps only in-frame clonotypes and omits some of them. The table includes tens of thousands of clones, 87% detected once. The sequence was obtained from a human patient who received an intestinal transplant, so some T cells may come from the graft donor. The sample here was ileum tissue, taken 204 days after intestinal transplant. The chain carries TRBV2 and TRBJ1-4, with 8 bases identical to TRBD1. The CDR3 DNA follows: TGTGCCAGCAGTGGGGGACAGGCCGGAGGAAAACTGTTTTTT. Its translation: CASSGGQAGGKLFF.